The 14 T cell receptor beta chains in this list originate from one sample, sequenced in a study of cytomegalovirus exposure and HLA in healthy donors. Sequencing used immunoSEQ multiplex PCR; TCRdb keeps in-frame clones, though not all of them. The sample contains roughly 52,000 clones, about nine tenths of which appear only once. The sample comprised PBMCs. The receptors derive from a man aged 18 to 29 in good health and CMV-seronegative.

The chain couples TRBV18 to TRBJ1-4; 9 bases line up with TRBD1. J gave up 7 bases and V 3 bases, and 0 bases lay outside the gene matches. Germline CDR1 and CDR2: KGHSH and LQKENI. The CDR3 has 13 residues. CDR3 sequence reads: CASSPGQGEKLFF. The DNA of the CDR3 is TGTGCCAGCTCACCGGGACAGGGTGAAAAACTGTTTTTT. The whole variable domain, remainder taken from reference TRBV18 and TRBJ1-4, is NAGVMQNPRHLVRRRGQEARLRCSPMKGHSHVYWYRQLPEEGLKFMVYLQKENIIDESGMPKERFSAEFPKEGPSILRIQQVVRGDSAAYFCASSPGQGEKLFFGSGTQLSVL.

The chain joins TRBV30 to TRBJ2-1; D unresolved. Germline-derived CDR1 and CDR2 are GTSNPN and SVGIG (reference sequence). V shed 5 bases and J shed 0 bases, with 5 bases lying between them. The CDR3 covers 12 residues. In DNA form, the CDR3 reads TGTGCCTGGGGCCGCTCCTACAATGAGCAGTTCTTC. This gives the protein CAWGRSYNEQFF.

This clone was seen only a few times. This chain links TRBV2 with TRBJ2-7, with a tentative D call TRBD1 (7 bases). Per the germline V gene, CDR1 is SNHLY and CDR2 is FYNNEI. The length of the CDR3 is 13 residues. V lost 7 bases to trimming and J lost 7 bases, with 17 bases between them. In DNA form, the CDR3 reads TGTGCCAGCAACCGAGGGGGCGCGGGGGAGCAGTACTTC. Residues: CASNRGGAGEQYF.

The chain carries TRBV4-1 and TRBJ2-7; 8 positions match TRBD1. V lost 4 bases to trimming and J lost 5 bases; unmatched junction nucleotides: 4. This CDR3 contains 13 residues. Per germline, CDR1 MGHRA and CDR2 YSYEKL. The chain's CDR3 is CASSPETGDEQYF. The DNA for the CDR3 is TGCGCCAGCAGCCCAGAGACAGGGGACGAGCAGTACTTC.

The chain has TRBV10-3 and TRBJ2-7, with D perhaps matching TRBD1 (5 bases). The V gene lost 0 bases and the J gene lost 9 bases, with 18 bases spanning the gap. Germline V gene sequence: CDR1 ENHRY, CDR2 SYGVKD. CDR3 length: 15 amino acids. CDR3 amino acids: CAISESIGVRSMQYF. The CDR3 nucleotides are TGTGCCATCAGTGAGTCTATAGGGGTTAGGAGCATGCAGTACTTC.

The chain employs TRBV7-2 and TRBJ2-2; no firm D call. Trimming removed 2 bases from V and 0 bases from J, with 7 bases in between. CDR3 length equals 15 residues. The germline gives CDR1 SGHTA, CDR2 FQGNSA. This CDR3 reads CASSLIVANTGELFF. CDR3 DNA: TGTGCCAGCAGCTTAATAGTTGCGAACACCGGGGAGCTGTTTTTT.

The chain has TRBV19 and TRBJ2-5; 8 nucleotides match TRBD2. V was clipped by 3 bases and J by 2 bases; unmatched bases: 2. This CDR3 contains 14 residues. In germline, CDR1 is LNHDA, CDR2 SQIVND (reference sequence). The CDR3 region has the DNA TGTGCCAGTAGTATTGGCGGGAGGCAAGAGACCCAGTACTTC. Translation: CASSIGGRQETQYF.

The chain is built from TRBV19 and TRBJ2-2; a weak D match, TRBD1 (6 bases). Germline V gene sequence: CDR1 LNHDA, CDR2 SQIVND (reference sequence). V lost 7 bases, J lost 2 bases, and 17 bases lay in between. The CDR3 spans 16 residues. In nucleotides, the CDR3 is TGTGCCAGTACCCCTAACAGGGACATCAACACCGGGGAGCTGTTTTTT. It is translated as CASTPNRDINTGELFF.

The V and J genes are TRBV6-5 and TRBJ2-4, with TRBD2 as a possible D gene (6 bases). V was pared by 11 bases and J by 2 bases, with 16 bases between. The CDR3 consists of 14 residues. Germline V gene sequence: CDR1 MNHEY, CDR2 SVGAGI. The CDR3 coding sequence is TGTGCCTCCAAGCGGGCAGGCCCCAAAAACATTCAGTACTTC. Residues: CASKRAGPKNIQYF.

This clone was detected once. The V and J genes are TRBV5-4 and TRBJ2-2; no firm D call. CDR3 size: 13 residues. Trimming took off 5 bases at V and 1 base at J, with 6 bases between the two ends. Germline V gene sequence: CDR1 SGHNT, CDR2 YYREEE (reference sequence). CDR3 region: CASSLRNTGELFF. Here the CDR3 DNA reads TGTGCCAGCAGTCTCAGGAACACCGGGGAGCTGTTTTTT.

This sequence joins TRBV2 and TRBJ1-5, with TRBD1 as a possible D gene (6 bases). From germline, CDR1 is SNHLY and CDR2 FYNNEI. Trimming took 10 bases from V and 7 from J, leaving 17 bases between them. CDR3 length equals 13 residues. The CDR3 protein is CATSGDRLQPQHF. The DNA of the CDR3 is TGTGCCACCTCAGGGGATCGGTTACAGCCCCAGCATTTT.

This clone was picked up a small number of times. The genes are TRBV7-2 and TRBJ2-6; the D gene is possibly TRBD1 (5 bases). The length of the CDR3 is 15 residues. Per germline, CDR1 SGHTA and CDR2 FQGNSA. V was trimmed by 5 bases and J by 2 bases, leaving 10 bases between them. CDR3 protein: CASSPDSPGANVLTF. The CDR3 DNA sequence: TGTGCCAGCAGCCCAGACAGCCCTGGGGCCAACGTCCTGACTTTC.

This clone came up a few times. CDR3 sequence reads: CASSLWQNNEQFF. The CDR3 bases are TGTGCCAGCAGCTTGTGGCAGAACAATGAGCAGTTCTTC. This chain links TRBV5-8 with TRBJ2-1; D uncertain. This CDR3 region has 13 residues. Germline assignment: CDR1 SGHTS and CDR2 YDEGEE. V shed 1 base and J shed 5 bases, with 7 bases lying between them.

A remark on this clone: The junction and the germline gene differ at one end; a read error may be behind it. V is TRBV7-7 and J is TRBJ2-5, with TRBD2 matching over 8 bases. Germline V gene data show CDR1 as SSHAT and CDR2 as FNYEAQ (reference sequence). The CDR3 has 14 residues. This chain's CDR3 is CASSMSGRSETQYF. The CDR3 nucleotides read TGTGCTAGCAGTATGAGCGGGAGATCGGAGACCCAGTACTTC.